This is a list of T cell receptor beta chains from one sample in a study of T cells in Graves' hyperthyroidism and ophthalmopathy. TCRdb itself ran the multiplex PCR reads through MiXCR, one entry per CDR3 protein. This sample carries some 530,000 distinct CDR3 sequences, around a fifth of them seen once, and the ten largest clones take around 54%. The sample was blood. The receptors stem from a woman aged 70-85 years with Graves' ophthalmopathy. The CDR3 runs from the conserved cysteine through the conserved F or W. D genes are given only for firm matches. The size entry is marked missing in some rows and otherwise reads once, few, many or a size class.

CDR3 protein: CASSVEVSNTEAFF
CDR3 DNA: TGCGCCAGCAGCGTAGAGGTATCGAACACTGAAGCTTTCTTT
V gene: TRBV5-1
D gene: -
clone size: -
J gene: TRBJ1-1

CDR3 protein: CASSYMGGREQYF
CDR3 DNA: TGTGCCAGCAGTTACATGGGCGGGCGCGAGCAGTACTTC
V gene: TRBV6-2/TRBV6-3
D gene: -
clone size: few
J gene: TRBJ2-7

CDR3 protein: CAWSGDGGLMDEQYF
CDR3 DNA: TGTGCCTGGAGTGGTGATGGCGGTTTGATGGACGAGCAGTACTTC
V gene: TRBV30
D gene: -
clone size: few
J gene: TRBJ2-7

CDR3 protein: CASSQIAGRYTGELFF
CDR3 DNA: TGCGCCAGCAGCCAGATAGCGGGAAGGTACACCGGGGAGCTGTTTTTT
V gene: TRBV4-3
D gene: TRBD2
clone size: -
J gene: TRBJ2-2

CDR3 protein: CASSIGKTSGRAVDTGELFF
CDR3 DNA: TGTGCCAGCAGCATAGGCAAGACTAGCGGGAGGGCCGTTGACACCGGGGAGCTGTTTTTT
V gene: TRBV11-2
D gene: TRBD2
clone size: few
J gene: TRBJ2-2

CDR3 protein: CASSRRGEPMAKQFF
CDR3 DNA: TGTGCCAGCAGCCGTCGCGGTGAGCCCATGGCTAAGCAGTTCTTC
V gene: TRBV11-2
D gene: -
clone size: many
J gene: TRBJ2-1

CDR3 protein: CASSKSGTGALYGYTF
CDR3 DNA: TGTGCCAGCAGTAAATCCGGGACAGGGGCCCTCTATGGCTACACCTTC
V gene: TRBV27
D gene: TRBD1
clone size: -
J gene: TRBJ1-2

CDR3 protein: CASQGPGSTEAFF
CDR3 DNA: TGTGCCAGCCAGGGGCCTGGGAGCACTGAAGCTTTCTTT
V gene: TRBV2
D gene: -
clone size: many
J gene: TRBJ1-1

CDR3 protein: CATDRDKGYEQYF
CDR3 DNA: TGTGCCACGGACCGGGACAAAGGTTACGAGCAGTACTTC
V gene: TRBV24-1
D gene: -
clone size: few
J gene: TRBJ2-7

CDR3 protein: CASSPRTSGSFNNEQFF
CDR3 DNA: TGTGCCAGCAGCCCCAGGACTAGCGGGAGTTTCAACAATGAGCAGTTCTTC
V gene: TRBV13
D gene: TRBD2
clone size: few
J gene: TRBJ2-1